This entry lists 32 T cell receptor beta chains sequenced from one sample in a study of neurological immune-mediated disorders. Time point meaning: longitudinal time-point 2. TCRdb fed the 5' RACE reads into MiXCR, producing one record per CDR3 protein. The table shows some 60,000 distinct CDR3 sequences, with more than 9.5% occurring only once. The sample taken for sequencing was PBMCs. The receptors derive from a man between 25 and 39 years old in good health.

At least ten counts were recorded for this clonotype. The J gene is TRBJ1-2, the V gene TRBV27, with 8 positions matching TRBD1. Unmatched junction bases numbered 4, after V lost 5 bases and J lost 2 bases. The CDR3 extends over 14 amino acids. Germline V CDR1 and CDR2: MNHEY, SMNVEV (reference sequence). CDR3 loop: CASSPQGGNYGYTF. CDR3 coding DNA: TGTGCCAGCAGTCCACAGGGGGGAAACTATGGCTACACCTTC.

This clonotype appeared many times. The V call is TRBV7-8, the J call TRBJ2-1; D not certain. The CDR3 is 15 residues long. Germline assignment: CDR1 SGHVS and CDR2 FQNEAQ. Trimming removed 1 base from V and 13 bases from J, with 20 bases in between. The CDR3 spells CASSLVPDLPQSQFF. CDR3 DNA: TGTGCCAGCAGCTTAGTTCCGGACCTCCCCCAATCCCAGTTCTTC.

This clonotype was picked up many times. J is TRBJ2-7 and V is TRBV20-1; TRBD2 matches 11 bases. Trimming cost V 3 bases and J 0 bases; bases outside gene matches: 13. This CDR3 comprises 18 residues. Looked up from germline, CDR1 is DFQATT and CDR2 is SNEGSKA (reference sequence). The CDR3 DNA reads as TGCAGTGCTAGGACCGGGACGGGCGGGACTAGCGGCTCCTACGAGCAGTACTTC. It specifies CSARTGTGGTSGSYEQYF.

Many counts were recorded for this clonotype. The chain recombines TRBV7-2 with TRBJ2-3; tentative D call: TRBD1 (6 bases). Germline V gene sequence: CDR1 SGHTA, CDR2 FQGNSA. This CDR3 spans 16 amino acids. Trimming pared 8 bases from V and 0 bases from J, leaving 18 bases between. CDR3 sequence (DNA): TGTGCCAGCCGCAAGGGGGTGGTCCAAAGCACAGATACGCAGTATTTT. This translates into CASRKGVVQSTDTQYF.

This clonotype was observed a single time. The rearrangement links TRBV3-1 to TRBJ2-3, with D perhaps assigned TRBD1 or TRBD2 (5 bases each). The CDR3 is 13 amino acids. V was clipped by 3 bases and J by 6 bases, with 10 bases between them. Germline values: CDR1 LGHDT, CDR2 YNNKEL (reference sequence). The CDR3 sequence: CASSQGTLDTQYF. The CDR3 bases are TGTGCCAGCAGCCAGGGGACCCTTGATACGCAGTATTTT.

This clonotype came up many times. The chain has TRBV10-3 and TRBJ1-1; weak D call: TRBD1 (5 bases). Trimming shortened V by 3 bases and J by 3 bases, and 17 bases separated the two germline ends. This CDR3 spans 16 amino acids. Germline V CDR1 and CDR2: ENHRY, SYGVKD. The CDR3 nucleotides read TGTGCCATCAGTGACCCATTGGGGGGGGAGGACACTGAAGCTTTCTTT. Translation: CAISDPLGGEDTEAFF.

This clonotype was recorded at least ten times. The J gene is TRBJ2-3, the V gene TRBV5-1; 8 bases fit TRBD2. Germline V CDR1 and CDR2: SGHRS, YFSETQ. This CDR3 has 16 residues. The trim removed 0 bases at V and 2 bases at J, leaving 5 bases unmatched. CDR3 in DNA: TGCGCCAGCAGCTTGGGGGGGACTAGGATCACAGATACGCAGTATTTT. Translating it yields CASSLGGTRITDTQYF.

The chain has TRBV18 and TRBJ1-6; D gene unclear. Trimming took 0 bases from V and 7 from J, leaving 10 bases between them. CDR1 is KGHSH, CDR2 LQKENI, per germline. The CDR3 covers 15 residues. DNA for the CDR3: TGTGCCAGCTCACCACCCTGGTCGGCGAATTCACCCCTCCACTTT. This sequence encodes CASSPPWSANSPLHF.

This clonotype was counted many times. The chain couples TRBV5-1 to TRBJ1-5; tentative D call: TRBD1 (6 bases). Between the trimmed V and J ends, which lost 0 bases and 1 base, there was a span of 8 bases. Germline V lookup: CDR1 SGHRS, CDR2 YFSETQ. The CDR3 has 15 residues. CDR3 bases: TGCGCCAGCAGCTTGGAAGGGGGAAGCAATCAGCCCCAGCATTTT. Protein product: CASSLEGGSNQPQHF.

The table lists this clonotype with many counts. The rearrangement uses TRBV5-1 and TRBJ2-1; possible D gene TRBD1, 7 bases. This CDR3 is built from 13 residues. Trimming cost V 5 bases and J 6 bases, with 12 bases left between them. Germline V gene data show CDR1 as SGHRS and CDR2 as YFSETQ. The CDR3 loop reads CASRTQGGNEQFF. The CDR3 region has the DNA TGCGCCAGCAGGACGCAGGGGGGCAATGAGCAGTTCTTC.

This clonotype was observed many times. The rearrangement joins TRBV7-8 to TRBJ1-3; 7 bases match TRBD1. This CDR3 has 17 residues. Germline-derived CDR1 and CDR2 are SGHVS and FQNEAQ. Trimming removed 0 bases from V and 0 bases from J; junction bases left unmatched: 5. Here the CDR3 reads CASSLAAQGSSGNTIYF. In DNA, the CDR3 is TGTGCCAGCAGCTTAGCAGCACAGGGGAGCTCTGGAAACACCATATATTTT.

Many counts were recorded for this clonotype. This chain links TRBV5-1 with TRBJ2-7; D gene uncertain. The CDR3 sequence is 14 residues long. The V and J ends lost 0 bases and 2 bases respectively, with 9 bases between them. Per germline, CDR1 SGHRS and CDR2 YFSETQ. The CDR3 sequence: CASSLGGYPYEQYF. In DNA form, the CDR3 reads TGCGCCAGCAGCTTGGGGGGATACCCCTACGAGCAGTACTTC.

The table lists this clonotype with a few counts. This rearrangement joins TRBV20-1 to TRBJ1-2; D might be TRBD1 (6 bases). The V end was cut by 5 bases, the J end by 4 bases, with 11 bases between. Germline values: CDR1 DFQATT, CDR2 SNEGSKA (reference sequence). This CDR3 is 12 amino acids long. The CDR3 nucleotides read TGCAGTGCTCGACAGGCCCTCTATGGCTACACCTTC. It encodes CSARQALYGYTF.

This clonotype was found many times. The chain employs TRBV6-1 and TRBJ1-4; TRBD1 is a possible D gene (6 bases). V lost 5 bases to trimming and J lost 5 bases, with 12 bases between them. Germline V gives CDR1 MNHNS, CDR2 SASEGT. This CDR3 comprises 14 residues. CDR3 amino acids: CASSPGTINEKLFF. The CDR3 DNA reads TGTGCCAGCAGTCCCGGGACAATAAATGAAAAACTGTTTTTT.

The rearrangement joins TRBV5-1 to TRBJ2-7; D is unclear. The CDR3 spans 13 residues. Deletions cut 4 bases from V and 6 bases from J, with 14 bases between. Germline CDR1 and CDR2: SGHRS and YFSETQ. This CDR3 reads CASSPDQISEQYF. The CDR3 DNA sequence: TGCGCCAGCAGCCCCGATCAGATTAGCGAGCAGTACTTC.

Remarks on this clonotype: Its ends do not fully match the called genes, so a read error is possible. The chain is built from TRBV5-1 and TRBJ2-7, with a tentative D call TRBD2 (6 bases). The V gene's germline CDR1 is SGHRS and CDR2 YFSETQ. CDR3 length: 15 residues. This chain's CDR3 is CSSSWGDGLTYEQYF. The DNA of the CDR3 is TGTTCCAGCAGCTGGGGGGACGGACTAACCTACGAGCAGTACTTC.

This clonotype was picked up many times. The chain has TRBV7-3 and TRBJ2-6; 7 nucleotides line up with TRBD1. This CDR3 contains 16 residues. Germline loops: CDR1 SGHTA, CDR2 FQGTGA. V trimming: 3 bases; J trimming: 4 bases; junction bases outside the gene matches: 6. The CDR3 nucleotides read TGTGCCAGCAGCTTTGCAGGGGGATCAGGGGCCAACGTCCTGACTTTC. It specifies CASSFAGGSGANVLTF.

This clonotype was seen ten or more times. J is TRBJ2-5 and V is TRBV15; TRBD2 aligns across 10 bases. Germline loops: CDR1 LNHNV, CDR2 YYDKDF (reference sequence). This CDR3 has 14 residues. V was pared by 4 bases and J by 5 bases, with 4 bases of the junction left unmatched. The CDR3 DNA is TGTGCCACCAGCATAGCGGGAGGTGGGGAGACCCAGTACTTC. Its protein is CATSIAGGGETQYF. The full variable domain, with the rest looked up from reference TRBV15 and TRBJ2-5, is DAMVIQNPRYQVTQFGKPVTLSCSQTLNHNVMYWYQQKSSQAPKLLFHYYDKDFNNEADTPDNFQSRRPNTSFCFLDIRSPGLGDTAMYLCATSIAGGGETQYFGPGTRLLVL.

Remarks on this clonotype: An end of the junction does not agree with germline; a read error may underlie this. V gene TRBV5-1 combines with J gene TRBJ1-5; 8 nucleotides line up with TRBD1. The CDR3 consists of 14 residues. CDR1 SGHRS and CDR2 YFSETQ come from the germline V gene. CDR3: CASSPGQGNQPQNF. Here the CDR3 DNA reads TGCGCCAGCAGCCCCGGACAGGGCAATCAGCCCCAGAATTTT.

This clonotype was detected many times. This sequence joins TRBV7-3 and TRBJ1-1, with D tentatively TRBD1 (5 bases). The CDR3 contains 14 residues. Per the germline V gene, CDR1 is SGHTA and CDR2 is FQGTGA. Trimming removed 1 base from V and 4 bases from J, with 10 bases in between. The CDR3 loop reads CASSLRDRVTEAFF. Written as DNA, the CDR3 is TGTGCCAGCAGCTTAAGGGACCGCGTCACTGAAGCTTTCTTT.

This clonotype appeared many times. V usage is TRBV20-1 and J usage is TRBJ2-2, with TRBD2 identical over 8 bases. V shed 1 base and J 0 bases; nucleotides not matched to a gene: 4. The length of the CDR3 is 16 residues. Germline CDR1 is DFQATT and CDR2 is SNEGSKA (reference sequence). CDR3 loop: CSARVSGLANTGELFF. The CDR3, as DNA: TGCAGTGCTAGAGTTTCGGGACTAGCGAACACCGGGGAGCTGTTTTTT.

This clonotype was seen a few times. The rearrangement links TRBV5-1 to TRBJ1-6; D not certain. The V gene lost 5 bases and the J gene lost 8 bases, with 17 bases spanning the gap. The CDR3 extends over 15 amino acids. CDR1 and CDR2 from the germline V gene are SGHRS and YFSETQ. CDR3 bases: TGCGCCAGCAGTCGCCGATCGGGTGGGGATTCACCCCTCCACTTT. This gives the protein CASSRRSGGDSPLHF.

This clonotype has at least ten counts. The chain employs TRBV6-1 and TRBJ2-7; TRBD2 aligns across 8 bases. The germline V gene has CDR1 MNHNS and CDR2 SASEGT. V was pared by 2 bases and J by 3 bases, with 6 bases of the junction left unmatched. CDR3 length: 15 residues. The DNA of the CDR3 is TGTGCCAGCAGTGAATTGAGCGGGAGTAGCTACGAGCAGTACTTC. As protein: CASSELSGSSYEQYF.

This clonotype was detected ten times or more. This rearrangement joins TRBV5-1 to TRBJ1-4, with 10 bases lining up with TRBD1. The CDR3 spans 18 residues. Germline V gene data show CDR1 as SGHRS and CDR2 as YFSETQ. V trimming: 4 bases; J trimming: 5 bases; junction bases outside the gene matches: 14. CDR3 sequence reads: CASSPAVTGGFENEKLFF. CDR3 sequence (DNA): TGCGCCAGCAGCCCGGCGGTGACAGGGGGCTTTGAGAATGAAAAACTGTTTTTT. Full variable domain (outside the CDR3, taken from reference TRBV5-1 and TRBJ1-4): KAGVTQTPRYLIKTRGQQVTLSCSPISGHRSVSWYQQTPGQGLQFLFEYFSETQRNKGNFPGRFSGRQFSNSRSEMNVSTLELGDSALYLCASSPAVTGGFENEKLFFGSGTQLSVL.

This clonotype occurred many times. The rearrangement uses TRBV20-1 and TRBJ2-1; 15 bases line up with TRBD2. The CDR3 covers 15 residues. Germline CDR1 and CDR2: DFQATT and SNEGSKA (reference sequence). With V trimmed by 1 base and J by 9 bases, 4 bases remained unmatched. CDR3 bases: TGCAGTGCTAGAGTCGGACTAGCGGGAGGGCGTGAGCAGTTCTTC. Translation: CSARVGLAGGREQFF.

This clonotype was observed at least ten times. The rearrangement links TRBV29-1 to TRBJ2-7; the match to TRBD1 covers 9 bases. CDR1 SQVTM and CDR2 ANQGSEA come from the germline V gene. There are 13 residues in the CDR3. The V gene end was trimmed by 5 bases and the J gene end by 2 bases; junction bases not matched to a gene: 4. CDR3 bases: TGCAGCGTTCGCGGGACAGGGACCTACGAGCAGTACTTC. It codes for CSVRGTGTYEQYF.

As regards this clonotype: At one of its ends the junction is not consistent with the germline gene, which may arise from a read error. The V and J genes are TRBV5-1 and TRBJ1-4; the D is unclear. Germline CDR1 is SGHRS and CDR2 is YFSETQ. The CDR3 is made up of 13 amino acids. CDR3 bases: TGTTCCAGCAGCTTGGCCTCGGATGAAAAACTGTTTTTT. It yields the protein CSSSLASDEKLFF.

This clonotype came up many times. The chain is built from TRBV18 and TRBJ2-7; D gene unclear. Trimming took off 0 bases at V and 2 bases at J, with 5 bases between the two ends. Germline V gene lookup returns CDR1 KGHSH and CDR2 LQKENI. The CDR3 is 13 residues long. CDR3 amino acids: CASSPPGTYEQYF. In nucleotides, the CDR3 is TGTGCCAGCTCACCACCAGGTACCTACGAGCAGTACTTC.

In this sample, this clonotype turned up many times. J is TRBJ2-1 and V is TRBV11-2; no definite D call. Germline V gives CDR1 SGHAT, CDR2 FQNNGV. V was shortened by 2 bases and J by 8 bases, with 7 bases between the two germline ends. CDR3 length: 12 amino acids. CDR3 nucleotides: TGTGCCAGCAGCTTATTTACTGATGAGCAGTTCTTC. This encodes CASSLFTDEQFF.

This clonotype was found a few times. This sequence joins TRBV19 and TRBJ2-1, with TRBD2 identical over 9 bases. Germline CDR1 LNHDA, CDR2 SQIVND (reference sequence). The junction had 1 base not matched to a gene; V was cut back by 0 bases and J by 1 base. The CDR3 is 16 amino acids. The CDR3 DNA is TGTGCCAGTAGTATAGATAGCGGGAGATCCTACAATGAGCAGTTCTTC. This codes for CASSIDSGRSYNEQFF.

This clonotype was recorded at least ten times. The rearrangement links TRBV6-1 to TRBJ1-1, with 10 bases identical to TRBD1. Germline CDR1 and CDR2: MNHNS and SASEGT. The CDR3 is 15 amino acids. V trimming: 1 base; J trimming: 3 bases; junction bases outside the gene matches: 2. The chain's CDR3 is CASSEVGTGDTEAFF. The DNA of the CDR3 is TGTGCCAGCAGTGAAGTTGGGACAGGGGACACTGAAGCTTTCTTT.

The sample holds one count of this clonotype. The V call is TRBV29-1, the J call TRBJ2-3; TRBD1 aligns across 10 bases. The CDR3 sequence is 14 residues long. Per germline, CDR1 SQVTM and CDR2 ANQGSEA. V lost 7 bases, J lost 9 bases, and 13 bases stayed unmatched. The CDR3 nucleotides are TGCAGCGCAGGACAGGGGGAGGTTTATGAGACGCAGTATTTT. Amino acid sequence: CSAGQGEVYETQYF.